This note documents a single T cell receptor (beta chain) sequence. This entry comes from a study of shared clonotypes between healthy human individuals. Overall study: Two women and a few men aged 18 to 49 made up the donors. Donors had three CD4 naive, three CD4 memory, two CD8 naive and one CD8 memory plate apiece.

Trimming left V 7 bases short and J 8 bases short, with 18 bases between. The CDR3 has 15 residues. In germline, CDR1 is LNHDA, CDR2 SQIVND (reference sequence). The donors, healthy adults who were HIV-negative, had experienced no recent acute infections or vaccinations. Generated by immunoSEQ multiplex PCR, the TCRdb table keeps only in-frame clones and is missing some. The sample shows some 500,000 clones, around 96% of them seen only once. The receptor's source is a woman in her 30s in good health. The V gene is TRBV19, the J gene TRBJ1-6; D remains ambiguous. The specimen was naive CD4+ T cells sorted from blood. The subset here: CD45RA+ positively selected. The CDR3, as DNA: TGTGCCAGTACCCAAGGAGGAGCTCAGGATTCACCCCTCCACTTT. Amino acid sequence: CASTQGGAQDSPLHF.